This T cell receptor (beta chain) was retrieved from a study of T cells of healthy individuals. TCRdb independently ran MiXCR on the 5' RACE reads; one entry per CDR3 protein. The sample consists of tens of thousands of distinct CDR3 sequences, about 17% of them appearing once. Losses at the gene ends were 3 bases for V and 0 bases for J; bases not matched to a gene: 9. This CDR3 region has 17 residues. The germline V gene has CDR1 SGHAT and CDR2 FQNNGV. The origin of this receptor is a human donor in good health. V is TRBV11-2 and J is TRBJ2-3; TRBD2 matches at 7 bases. Here the CDR3 DNA reads TGTGCCAGCAGCTTCTCGGGGAGGGCTTCTAGCACAGATACGCAGTATTTT. Translation gives CASSFSGRASSTDTQYF.